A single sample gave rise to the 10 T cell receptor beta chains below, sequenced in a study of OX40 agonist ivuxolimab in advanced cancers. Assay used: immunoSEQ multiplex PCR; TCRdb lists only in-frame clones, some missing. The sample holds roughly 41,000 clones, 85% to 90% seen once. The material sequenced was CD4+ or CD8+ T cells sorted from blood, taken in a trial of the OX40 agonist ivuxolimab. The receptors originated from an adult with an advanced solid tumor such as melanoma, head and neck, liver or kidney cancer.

Here the CDR3 DNA reads TGTGCCAGCAGCTTAGAGACAGGGAAATACGGCTACACCTTC. Translating gives CASSLETGKYGYTF. The chain is built from TRBV7-2 and TRBJ1-2; TRBD1 matches 7 bases. V shed 1 base and J 8 bases; nucleotides not matched to a gene: 7. The CDR3 length is 14 residues. The V gene's germline CDR1 is SGHTA and CDR2 FQGNSA.

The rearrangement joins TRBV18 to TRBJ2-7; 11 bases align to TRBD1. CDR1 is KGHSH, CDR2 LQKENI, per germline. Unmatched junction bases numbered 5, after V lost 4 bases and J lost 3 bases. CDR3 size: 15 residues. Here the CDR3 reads CASSHGQGADYEQYF. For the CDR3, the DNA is TGTGCCAGCTCACACGGACAGGGGGCTGACTACGAGCAGTACTTC.

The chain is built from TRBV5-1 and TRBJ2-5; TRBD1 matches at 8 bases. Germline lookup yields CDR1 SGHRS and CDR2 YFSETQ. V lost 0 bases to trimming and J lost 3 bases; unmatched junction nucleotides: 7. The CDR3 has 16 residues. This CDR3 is CASSLAGAGGEETQYF. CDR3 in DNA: TGCGCCAGCAGCTTGGCCGGGGCAGGGGGCGAAGAGACCCAGTACTTC.

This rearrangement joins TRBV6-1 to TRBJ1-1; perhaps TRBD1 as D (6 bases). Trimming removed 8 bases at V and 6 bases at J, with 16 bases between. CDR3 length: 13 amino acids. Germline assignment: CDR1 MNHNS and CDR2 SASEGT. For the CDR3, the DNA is TGTGCCAGCCTTTCCATGACAGGTTCTGAAGCTTTCTTT. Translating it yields CASLSMTGSEAFF.

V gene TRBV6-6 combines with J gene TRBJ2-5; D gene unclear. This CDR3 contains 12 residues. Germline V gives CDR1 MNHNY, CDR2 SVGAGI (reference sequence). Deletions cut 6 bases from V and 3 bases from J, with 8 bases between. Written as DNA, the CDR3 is TGTGCCAGCAGCACAGAGGAAGAGACCCAGTACTTC. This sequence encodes CASSTEEETQYF.

CDR3 loop: CASSQVGLEGDYGYTF. CDR3 in DNA: TGTGCCAGCAGCCAAGTGGGGTTGGAAGGGGACTATGGCTACACCTTC. The V gene is TRBV4-2, the J gene TRBJ1-2; D might be TRBD1 (5 bases). The CDR3 has 16 residues. The germline V and J ends were trimmed by 1 base and 3 bases, with 15 bases remaining between them. CDR1 is LGHNA and CDR2 is YNFKEQ in the germline V gene.

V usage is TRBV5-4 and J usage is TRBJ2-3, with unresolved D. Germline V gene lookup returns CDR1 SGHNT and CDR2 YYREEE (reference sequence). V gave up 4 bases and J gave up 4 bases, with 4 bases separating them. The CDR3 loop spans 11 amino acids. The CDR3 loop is CASSGPDTQYF. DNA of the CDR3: TGTGCCAGCAGCGGTCCAGATACGCAGTATTTT.

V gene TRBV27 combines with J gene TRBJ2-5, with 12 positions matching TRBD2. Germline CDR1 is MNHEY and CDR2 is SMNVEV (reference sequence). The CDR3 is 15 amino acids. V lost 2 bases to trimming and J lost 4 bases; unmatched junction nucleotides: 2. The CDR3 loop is CASSLRLAGVETQYF. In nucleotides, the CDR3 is TGTGCCAGCAGTTTAAGACTAGCGGGGGTAGAGACCCAGTACTTC.

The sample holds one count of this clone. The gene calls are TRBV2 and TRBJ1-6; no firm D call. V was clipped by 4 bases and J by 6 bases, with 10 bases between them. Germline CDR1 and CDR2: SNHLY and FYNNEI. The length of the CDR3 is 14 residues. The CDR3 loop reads CASSGRASNSPLHF. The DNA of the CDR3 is TGTGCCAGCAGTGGCCGGGCCTCTAATTCACCCCTCCACTTT.

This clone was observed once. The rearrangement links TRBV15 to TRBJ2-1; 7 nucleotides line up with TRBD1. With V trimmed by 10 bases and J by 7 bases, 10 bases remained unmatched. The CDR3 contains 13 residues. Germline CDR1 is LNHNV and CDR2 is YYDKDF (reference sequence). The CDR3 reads CASRDRGSNEQFF. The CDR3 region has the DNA TGTGCCAGCCGGGACAGAGGGTCGAATGAGCAGTTCTTC.